These 18 T cell receptor beta chains originate from one sample sequenced in a study of neurological immune-mediated disorders. One entry per CDR3 protein, called by TCRdb with MiXCR from the 5' RACE reads. The sample contains some 60,000 distinct CDR3 sequences, roughly 10% of which appear only once. Time point defined: longitudinal time-point 2. The material sequenced was PBMCs. These receptors came from a man under 40 in good health.

There are many counts of this clonotype. The genes are TRBV27 and TRBJ2-5, with D unclear. V was shortened by 6 bases and J by 5 bases, with 16 bases between the two germline ends. In germline, CDR1 is MNHEY, CDR2 SMNVEV (reference sequence). CDR3 length: 14 amino acids. In nucleotides, the CDR3 is TGTGCCAGCAGCCCTTTTGCCGTAACGGAGACCCAGTACTTC. Protein: CASSPFAVTETQYF.

This clonotype was detected many times. The chain uses TRBV7-9 and TRBJ1-1; TRBD1 is a possible D gene (5 bases). CDR3 length: 14 residues. CDR1 is SEHNR, CDR2 FQNEAQ, per germline (reference sequence). The V and J ends lost 2 bases and 7 bases respectively, with 14 bases between them. The CDR3 nucleotides are TGTGCCAGCAGCTTACCCCCGGACATTTTTGAAGCTTTCTTT. It yields the protein CASSLPPDIFEAFF.

This clonotype was recorded at least ten times. V is TRBV11-2 and J is TRBJ2-5, with TRBD1 identical over 8 bases. CDR3 length equals 16 residues. Germline CDR1 reads SGHAT; CDR2 reads FQNNGV. Trimming took 5 bases from V and 5 from J; bases not matched to a gene: 13. CDR3 sequence: CASSALRDRGWETQYF. For the CDR3, the DNA is TGTGCCAGCAGCGCCCTCAGAGACAGGGGTTGGGAGACCCAGTACTTC.

This clonotype was seen ten or more times. The V call is TRBV5-1, the J call TRBJ2-7, with D maybe TRBD1 (6 bases). CDR3 length: 14 amino acids. The germline V and J ends were trimmed by 0 bases and 2 bases, with 9 bases remaining between them. The V gene's germline CDR1 is SGHRS and CDR2 YFSETQ. The CDR3 bases are TGCGCCAGCAGCTTGGAACAGGGCACCTACGAGCAGTACTTC. It yields the protein CASSLEQGTYEQYF.

This clonotype was found many times. The chain combines TRBV4-1 with TRBJ1-1, with D possibly TRBD1 on 6 matching bases. Germline assignment: CDR1 MGHRA and CDR2 YSYEKL. V lost 4 bases, J lost 2 bases, and 11 bases lay in between. The CDR3 covers 14 residues. The CDR3 here is CASSLLTGNTEAFF. The CDR3, as DNA: TGCGCCAGCAGCCTCTTGACAGGCAACACTGAAGCTTTCTTT.

This clonotype has ten or more counts. The rearrangement joins TRBV3-1 to TRBJ2-2; D is ambiguous. CDR3 length: 12 residues. V was clipped by 3 bases and J by 7 bases, with 6 bases between them. Germline loops: CDR1 LGHDT, CDR2 YNNKEL (reference sequence). The DNA for the CDR3 is TGTGCCAGCAGCCATCGAGGCGGGGAGCTGTTTTTT. Its translation is CASSHRGGELFF.

This clonotype came up many times. The chain couples TRBV10-2 to TRBJ2-2; TRBD2 is a possible D gene (6 bases). The CDR3 extends over 19 amino acids. Trimming left V 3 bases short and J 4 bases short, with 24 bases between. From germline, CDR1 is WSHSY and CDR2 SAAADI. The CDR3 nucleotides are TGCGCCAGCAGTGATTTGGGACTTGGGGCCCTTCTATCCACCGGGGAGCTGTTTTTT. This gives the protein CASSDLGLGALLSTGELFF.

This clonotype was recorded many times. This CDR3 reads CSARSSDVYEQYF. The CDR3 region has the DNA TGCAGTGCTAGGTCGTCGGACGTCTACGAGCAGTACTTC. The rearrangement links TRBV20-1 to TRBJ2-7; D is ambiguous. CDR1 is DFQATT and CDR2 is SNEGSKA in the germline V gene (reference sequence). The length of the CDR3 is 13 residues. Trimming shortened V by 3 bases and J by 3 bases, and 12 bases separated the two germline ends.

This clonotype appeared many times. The chain links TRBV5-1 to TRBJ2-7; D is unclear. Trimming took off 3 bases at V and 0 bases at J, with 7 bases between the two ends. This CDR3 has 13 amino acids. Germline assignment: CDR1 SGHRS and CDR2 YFSETQ. Here the CDR3 reads CASSSQGSYEQYF. In DNA form, the CDR3 reads TGCGCCAGCAGCTCCCAAGGCTCCTACGAGCAGTACTTC. Full variable domain (rest looked up from reference TRBV5-1 and TRBJ2-7): KAGVTQTPRYLIKTRGQQVTLSCSPISGHRSVSWYQQTPGQGLQFLFEYFSETQRNKGNFPGRFSGRQFSNSRSEMNVSTLELGDSALYLCASSSQGSYEQYFGPGTRLTVT.

V and J are TRBV6-5 and TRBJ1-2, with TRBD1 matching over 9 bases. CDR1 and CDR2 from the germline V gene are MNHEY and SVGAGI. The CDR3 extends over 15 amino acids. V shed 2 bases, J shed 4 bases, and the junction held 5 bases outside the gene matches. CDR3 in DNA: TGTGCCAGCAGTTACGAGGGACAGGGCACCTATGGCTACACCTTC. Amino acids: CASSYEGQGTYGYTF.

This clonotype occurred many times. The J gene is TRBJ1-3, the V gene TRBV7-9; D may be TRBD1 (6 bases). V lost 5 bases, J lost 4 bases, and 9 bases lay in between. The CDR3 sequence is 13 residues long. Germline loops: CDR1 SEHNR, CDR2 FQNEAQ (reference sequence). DNA for the CDR3: TGTGCCAGCAGCGTCAGGGGAGGAAACACCATATATTTT. Its translation is CASSVRGGNTIYF. Full variable domain (rest looked up from reference TRBV7-9 and TRBJ1-3): DTGVSQNPRHKITKRGQNVTFRCDPISEHNRLYWYRQTLGQGPEFLTYFQNEAQLEKSRLLSDRFSAERPKGSFSTLEIQRTEQGDSAMYLCASSVRGGNTIYFGEGSWLTVV.

This clonotype was seen at least ten times. The chain links TRBV28 to TRBJ1-6; D not certain. Germline values: CDR1 MDHEN, CDR2 SYDVKM. The CDR3 sequence is 14 residues long. The V and J ends lost 6 bases and 7 bases respectively, with 13 bases between them. Written as DNA, the CDR3 is TGTGCCAGCAGCCGTGGGATGGGGAATTCACCCCTCCACTTT. This encodes CASSRGMGNSPLHF.

This clonotype has ten or more counts. The chain joins TRBV12-3 or TRBV12-4 to TRBJ2-5; possible D gene TRBD1, 6 bases. The ends were cut back, 8 bases at V and 1 base at J, with 11 bases in the middle. This CDR3 has 13 amino acids. As DNA, the CDR3 is TGTGCCAGCGGAAGACAGGTCCAAGAGACCCAGTACTTC. Translated, it gives CASGRQVQETQYF.

At least ten counts were recorded for this clonotype. CDR3 bases: TGCAGCGTTGTTTCTAGCGGGCCCGAGGATACGCAGTATTTT. This codes for CSVVSSGPEDTQYF. The chain is built from TRBV29-1 and TRBJ2-3, with TRBD2 identical over 8 bases. CDR3 length: 14 amino acids. V shed 4 bases and J 6 bases; nucleotides not matched to a gene: 9. Germline V lookup: CDR1 SQVTM, CDR2 ANQGSEA.

At least ten counts were recorded for this clonotype. This chain connects TRBV20-1 to TRBJ2-5; maybe TRBD2 (6 bases). CDR3 length: 11 amino acids. CDR1 and CDR2 from the germline V gene are DFQATT and SNEGSKA (reference sequence). The V end lost 6 bases, the J end lost 5 bases, and 10 bases lay between the germline ends. CDR3 coding DNA: TGCAGTGCCTGGGGGGTGGAGACCCAGTACTTC. Translation: CSAWGVETQYF.

The chain joins TRBV6-5 to TRBJ1-2; weak D call: TRBD1 (5 bases). CDR1 and CDR2 (germline): MNHEY, SVGAGI. The CDR3 is 14 amino acids. V was shortened by 2 bases and J by 3 bases, with 10 bases between the two germline ends. The CDR3, as DNA: TGTGCCAGCAGTTACGGAGGGACGTACTATGGCTACACCTTC. Its translation is CASSYGGTYYGYTF.

Points on this clonotype: A read error may produce the germline difference seen at one junction end. The CDR3 is CASRLDLDSNQTQHF. CDR3 in DNA: TGTGCCAGCAGACTGGATCTAGACAGCAATCAGACCCAGCATTTT. The chain uses TRBV4-2 and TRBJ1-5; TRBD1 might be the D (5 bases). Germline assignment: CDR1 LGHNA and CDR2 YNFKEQ. The CDR3 is 15 amino acids.

Many counts were recorded for this clonotype. The chain employs TRBV7-3 and TRBJ2-5; maybe TRBD2 (5 bases). Trimming removed 4 bases at V and 5 bases at J, with 11 bases between. Germline V gene sequence: CDR1 SGHTA, CDR2 FQGTGA. The CDR3 contains 13 residues. CDR3 coding DNA: TGTGCCAGCAGCTACGGATCGGGGGAGACCCAGTACTTC. Protein sequence: CASSYGSGETQYF.